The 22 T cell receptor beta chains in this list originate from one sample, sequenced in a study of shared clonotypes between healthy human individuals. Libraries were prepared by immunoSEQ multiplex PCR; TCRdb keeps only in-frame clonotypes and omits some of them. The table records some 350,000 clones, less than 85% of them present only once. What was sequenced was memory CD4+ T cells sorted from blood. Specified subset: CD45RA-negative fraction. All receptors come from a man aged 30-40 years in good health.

CDR3 in amino acids: CASSEDTKVMNTEAFF. As DNA, the CDR3 is TGTGCCAGCAGTGAAGATACGAAGGTTATGAACACTGAAGCTTTCTTT. V gene TRBV6-1 combines with J gene TRBJ1-1; D is uncertain. CDR1 MNHNS and CDR2 SASEGT come from the germline V gene. The CDR3 loop spans 16 amino acids. V gave up 1 base and J gave up 0 bases, with 12 bases separating them.

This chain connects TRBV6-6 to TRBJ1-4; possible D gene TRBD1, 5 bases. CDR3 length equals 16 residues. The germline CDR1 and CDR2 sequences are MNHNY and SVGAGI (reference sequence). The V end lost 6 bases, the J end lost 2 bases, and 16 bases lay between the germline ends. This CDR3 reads CASRRDPRGTNEKLFF. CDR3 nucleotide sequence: TGTGCCAGCAGACGGGACCCACGAGGTACTAATGAAAAACTGTTTTTT.

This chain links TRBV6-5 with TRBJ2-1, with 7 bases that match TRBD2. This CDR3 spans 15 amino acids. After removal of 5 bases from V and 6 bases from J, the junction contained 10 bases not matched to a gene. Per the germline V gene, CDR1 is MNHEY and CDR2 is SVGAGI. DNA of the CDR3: TGTGCCAGCAGTAGATTAGGCGGGAGCTCCAATGAGCAGTTCTTC. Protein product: CASSRLGGSSNEQFF.

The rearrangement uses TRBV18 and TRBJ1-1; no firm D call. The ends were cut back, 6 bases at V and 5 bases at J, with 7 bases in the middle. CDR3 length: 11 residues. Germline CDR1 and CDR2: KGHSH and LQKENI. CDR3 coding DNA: TGTGCCAGCTCTGGTGGGACTGAAGCTTTCTTT. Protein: CASSGGTEAFF.

The CDR3 here is CASSLWGEIGETQYF. Here the CDR3 DNA reads TGTGCCAGCAGCTTATGGGGGGAGATCGGAGAGACCCAGTACTTC. The gene calls are TRBV7-2 and TRBJ2-5; a possible D gene is TRBD2 (6 bases). V shed 2 bases and J shed 4 bases, with 14 bases lying between them. CDR1 is SGHTA, CDR2 FQGNSA, per germline. This CDR3 spans 15 amino acids.

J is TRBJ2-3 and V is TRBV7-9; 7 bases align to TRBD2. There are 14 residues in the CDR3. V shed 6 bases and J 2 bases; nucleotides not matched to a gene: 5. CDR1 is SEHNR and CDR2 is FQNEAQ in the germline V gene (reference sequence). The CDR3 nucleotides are TGTGCCAGCAGTCGGAGCGGGGACACAGATACGCAGTATTTT. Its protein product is CASSRSGDTDTQYF.

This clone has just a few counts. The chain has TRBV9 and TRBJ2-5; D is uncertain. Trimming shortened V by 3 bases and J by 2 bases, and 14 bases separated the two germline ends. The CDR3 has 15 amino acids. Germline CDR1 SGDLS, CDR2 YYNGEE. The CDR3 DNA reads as TGTGCCAGCAGCGCCGGCCGGGTGGGTCAAGAGACCCAGTACTTC. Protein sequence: CASSAGRVGQETQYF. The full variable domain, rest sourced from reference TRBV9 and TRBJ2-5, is DSGVTQTPKHLITATGQRVTLRCSPRSGDLSVYWYQQSLDQGLQFLIQYYNGEERAKGNILERFSAQQFPDLHSELNLSSLELGDSALYFCASSAGRVGQETQYFGPGTRLLVL.

The CDR3 protein is CASSFQFGELFF. The CDR3 DNA sequence: TGTGCCAGCAGCTTTCAATTCGGGGAGCTGTTTTTT. This rearrangement joins TRBV7-3 to TRBJ2-2, with D unresolved. CDR1 and CDR2 from the germline V gene are SGHTA and FQGTGA. The V end lost 3 bases, the J end lost 7 bases, and 6 bases lay between the germline ends. This CDR3 is built from 12 residues.

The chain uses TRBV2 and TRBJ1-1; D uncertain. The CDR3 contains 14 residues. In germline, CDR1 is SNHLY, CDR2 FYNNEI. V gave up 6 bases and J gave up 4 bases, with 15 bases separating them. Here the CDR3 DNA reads TGTGCCAGCAGCCGGGATATCGTGGGCACTGAAGCTTTCTTT. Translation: CASSRDIVGTEAFF. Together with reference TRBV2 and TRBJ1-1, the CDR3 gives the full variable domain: EPEVTQTPSHQVTQMGQEVILRCVPISNHLYFYWYRQILGQKVEFLVSFYNNEISEKSEIFDDQFSVERPDGSNFTLKIRSTKLEDSAMYFCASSRDIVGTEAFFGQGTRLTVV.

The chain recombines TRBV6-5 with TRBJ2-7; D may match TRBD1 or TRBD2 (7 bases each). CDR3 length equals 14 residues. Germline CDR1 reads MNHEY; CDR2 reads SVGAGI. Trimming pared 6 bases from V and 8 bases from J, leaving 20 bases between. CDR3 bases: TGTGCCAGCAGCCCAGCGGGACAGCCTACGCAGCAGTACTTC. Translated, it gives CASSPAGQPTQQYF.

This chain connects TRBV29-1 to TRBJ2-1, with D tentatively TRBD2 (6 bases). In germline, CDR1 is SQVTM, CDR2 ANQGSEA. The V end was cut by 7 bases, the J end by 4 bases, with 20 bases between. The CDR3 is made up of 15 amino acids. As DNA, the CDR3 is TGCAGCGCCCCGCTTGCCGGGAGTATTTACAATGAGCAGTTCTTC. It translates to CSAPLAGSIYNEQFF.

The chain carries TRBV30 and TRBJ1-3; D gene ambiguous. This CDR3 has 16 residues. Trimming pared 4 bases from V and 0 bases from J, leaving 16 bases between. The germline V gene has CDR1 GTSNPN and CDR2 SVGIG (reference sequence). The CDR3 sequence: CAWTPLDRLSGNTIYF. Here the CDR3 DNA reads TGTGCCTGGACCCCATTAGATCGTCTCTCTGGAAACACCATATATTTT.

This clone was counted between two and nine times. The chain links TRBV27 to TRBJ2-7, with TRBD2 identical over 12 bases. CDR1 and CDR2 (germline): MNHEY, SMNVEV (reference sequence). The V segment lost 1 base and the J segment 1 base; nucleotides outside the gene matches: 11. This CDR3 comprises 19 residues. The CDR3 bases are TGTGCCAGCAGTTTATTGAGGACTAGCGGGACCCGGAGTTCCTACGAGCAGTACTTC. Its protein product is CASSLLRTSGTRSSYEQYF.

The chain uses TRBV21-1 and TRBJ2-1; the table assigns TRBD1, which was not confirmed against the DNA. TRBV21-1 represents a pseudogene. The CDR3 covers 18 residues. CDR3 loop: CASSTRKTRGTSYNEQFF. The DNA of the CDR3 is TGTGCCAGCAGCACAAGAAAGACCAGGGGCACCTCCTACAATGAGCAGTTCTTC.

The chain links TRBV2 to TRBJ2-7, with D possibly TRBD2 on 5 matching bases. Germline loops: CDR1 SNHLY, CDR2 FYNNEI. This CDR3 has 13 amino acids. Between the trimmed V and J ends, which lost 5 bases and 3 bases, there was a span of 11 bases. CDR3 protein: CASSYAGNYEQYF. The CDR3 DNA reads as TGTGCCAGCAGTTACGCCGGGAACTACGAGCAGTACTTC.

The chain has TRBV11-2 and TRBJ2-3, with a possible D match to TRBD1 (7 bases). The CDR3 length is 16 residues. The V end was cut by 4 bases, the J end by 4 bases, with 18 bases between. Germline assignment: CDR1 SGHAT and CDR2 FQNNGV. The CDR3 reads CASSSGGTAISDTQYF. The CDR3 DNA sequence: TGTGCCAGCAGCTCAGGAGGGACAGCGATCTCAGATACGCAGTATTTT.

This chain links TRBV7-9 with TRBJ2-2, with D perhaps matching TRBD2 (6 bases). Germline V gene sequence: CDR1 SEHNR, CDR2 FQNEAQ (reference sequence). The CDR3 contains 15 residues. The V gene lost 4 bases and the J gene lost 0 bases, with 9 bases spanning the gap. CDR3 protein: CASSSGTANTGELFF. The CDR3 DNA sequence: TGTGCCAGCAGCTCCGGGACTGCGAACACCGGGGAGCTGTTTTTT.

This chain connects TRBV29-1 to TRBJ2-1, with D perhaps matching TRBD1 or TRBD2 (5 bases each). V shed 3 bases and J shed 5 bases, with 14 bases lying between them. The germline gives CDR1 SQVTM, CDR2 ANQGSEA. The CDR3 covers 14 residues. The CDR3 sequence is CSVDKRGSNNEQFF. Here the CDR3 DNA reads TGCAGCGTTGATAAGAGGGGTAGTAACAATGAGCAGTTCTTC.

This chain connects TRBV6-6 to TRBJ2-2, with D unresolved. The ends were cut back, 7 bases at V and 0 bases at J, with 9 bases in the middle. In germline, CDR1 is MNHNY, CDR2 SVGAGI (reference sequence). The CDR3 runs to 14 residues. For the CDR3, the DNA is TGTGCCAGCAAGGGTGCCTCGAACACCGGGGAGCTGTTTTTT. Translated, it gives CASKGASNTGELFF.

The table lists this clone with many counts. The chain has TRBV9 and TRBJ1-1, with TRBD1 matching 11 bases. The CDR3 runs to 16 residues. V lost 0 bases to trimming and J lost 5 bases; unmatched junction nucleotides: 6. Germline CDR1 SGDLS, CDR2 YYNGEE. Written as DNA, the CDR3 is TGTGCCAGCAGCGTAGGGGAGGGACAGGGGGGTACTGAAGCTTTCTTT. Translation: CASSVGEGQGGTEAFF.

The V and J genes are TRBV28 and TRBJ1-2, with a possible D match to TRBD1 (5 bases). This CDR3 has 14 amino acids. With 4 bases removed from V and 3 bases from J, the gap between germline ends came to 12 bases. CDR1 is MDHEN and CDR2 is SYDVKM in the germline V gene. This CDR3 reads CASSSPQGDYGYTF. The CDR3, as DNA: TGTGCCAGCAGTTCCCCTCAGGGAGACTATGGCTACACCTTC.

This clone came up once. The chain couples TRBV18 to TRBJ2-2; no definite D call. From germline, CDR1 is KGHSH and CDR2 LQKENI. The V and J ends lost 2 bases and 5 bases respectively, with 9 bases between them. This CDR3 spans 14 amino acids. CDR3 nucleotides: TGTGCCAGCTCACCAAGTTGGGTTACCGGGGAGCTGTTTTTT. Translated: CASSPSWVTGELFF.